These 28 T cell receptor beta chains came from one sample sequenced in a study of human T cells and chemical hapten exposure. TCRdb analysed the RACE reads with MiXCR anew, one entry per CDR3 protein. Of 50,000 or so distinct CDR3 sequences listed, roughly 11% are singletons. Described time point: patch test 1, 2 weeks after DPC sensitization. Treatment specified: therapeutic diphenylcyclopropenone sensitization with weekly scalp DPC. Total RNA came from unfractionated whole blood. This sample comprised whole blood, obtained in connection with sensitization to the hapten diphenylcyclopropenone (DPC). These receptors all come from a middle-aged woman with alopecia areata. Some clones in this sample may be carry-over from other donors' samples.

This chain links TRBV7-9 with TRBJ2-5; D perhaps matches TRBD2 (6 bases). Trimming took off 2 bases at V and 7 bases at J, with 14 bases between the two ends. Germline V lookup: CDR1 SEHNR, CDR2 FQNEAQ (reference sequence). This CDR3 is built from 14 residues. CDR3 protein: CASSLQLARGTQYF. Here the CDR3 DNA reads TGTGCCAGCAGCTTACAACTAGCAAGAGGGACCCAGTACTTC.

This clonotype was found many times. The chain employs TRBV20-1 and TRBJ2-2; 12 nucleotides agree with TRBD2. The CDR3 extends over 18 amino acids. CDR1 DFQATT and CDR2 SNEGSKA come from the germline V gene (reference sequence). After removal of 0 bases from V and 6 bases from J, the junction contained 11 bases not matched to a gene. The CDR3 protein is CSARDYTATSGSAGELFF. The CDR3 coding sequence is TGCAGTGCTAGAGATTACACCGCGACTAGCGGGAGTGCCGGGGAGCTGTTTTTT.

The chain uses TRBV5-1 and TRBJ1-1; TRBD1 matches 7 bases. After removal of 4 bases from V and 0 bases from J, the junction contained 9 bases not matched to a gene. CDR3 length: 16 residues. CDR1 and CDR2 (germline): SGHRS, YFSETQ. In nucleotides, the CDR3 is TGCGCCAGCAGCCCCAAATTACAGGGGATGAACACTGAAGCTTTCTTT. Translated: CASSPKLQGMNTEAFF.

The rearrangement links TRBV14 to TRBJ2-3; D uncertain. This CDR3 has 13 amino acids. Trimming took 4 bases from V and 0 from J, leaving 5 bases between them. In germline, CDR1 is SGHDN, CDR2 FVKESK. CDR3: CASSRRSTDTQYF. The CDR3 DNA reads TGTGCCAGCAGCCGAAGGAGCACAGATACGCAGTATTTT.

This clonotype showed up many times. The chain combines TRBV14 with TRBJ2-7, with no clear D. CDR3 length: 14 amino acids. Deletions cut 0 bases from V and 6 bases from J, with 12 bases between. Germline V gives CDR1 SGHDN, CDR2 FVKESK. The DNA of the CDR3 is TGTGCCAGCAGCCAAGATACGGACCCCACCGAGCAGTACTTC. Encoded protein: CASSQDTDPTEQYF.

The CDR3 DNA sequence: TGTGCCAGCAGCTTATGGACAGGGGCGGGAGATACGCAGTATTTT. It translates to CASSLWTGAGDTQYF. This chain uses TRBV7-9 with TRBJ2-3; TRBD1 matches 9 bases. This CDR3 has 15 amino acids. Germline assignment: CDR1 SEHNR and CDR2 FQNEAQ (reference sequence). The V segment lost 2 bases and the J segment 5 bases; nucleotides outside the gene matches: 5.

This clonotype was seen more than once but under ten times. The CDR3 protein is CASSPVGTGFTDTQYF. In DNA form, the CDR3 reads TGTGCCAGCAGCCCGGTAGGGACAGGTTTCACAGATACGCAGTATTTT. This rearrangement joins TRBV11-2 to TRBJ2-3, with 8 bases that match TRBD1. J was trimmed by 2 bases and V by 5 bases; bases with no gene match: 9. The V gene's germline CDR1 is SGHAT and CDR2 FQNNGV. The CDR3 is 16 residues long.

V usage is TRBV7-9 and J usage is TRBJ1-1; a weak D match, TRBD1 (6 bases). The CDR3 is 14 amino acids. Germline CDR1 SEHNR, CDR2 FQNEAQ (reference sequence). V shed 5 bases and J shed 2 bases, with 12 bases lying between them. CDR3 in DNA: TGTGCCAGCAGCCTGGCACAGGGAAACACTGAAGCTTTCTTT. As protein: CASSLAQGNTEAFF.

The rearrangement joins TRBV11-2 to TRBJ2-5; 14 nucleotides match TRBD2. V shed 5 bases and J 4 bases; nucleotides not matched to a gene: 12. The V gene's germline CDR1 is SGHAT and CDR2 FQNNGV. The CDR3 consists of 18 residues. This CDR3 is CASSQKGLAGAPGETQYF. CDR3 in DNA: TGTGCCAGCAGCCAAAAGGGACTAGCGGGAGCACCGGGAGAGACCCAGTACTTC. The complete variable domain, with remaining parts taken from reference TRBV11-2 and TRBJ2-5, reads EAGVAQSPRYKIIEKRQSVAFWCNPISGHATLYWYQQILGQGPKLLIQFQNNGVVDDSQLPKDRFSAERLKGVDSTLKIQPAKLEDSAVYLCASSQKGLAGAPGETQYFGPGTRLLVL.

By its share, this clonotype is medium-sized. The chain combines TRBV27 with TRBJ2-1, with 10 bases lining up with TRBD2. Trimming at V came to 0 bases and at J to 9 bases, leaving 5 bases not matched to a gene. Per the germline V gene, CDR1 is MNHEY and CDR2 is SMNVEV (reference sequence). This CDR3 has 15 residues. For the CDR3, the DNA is TGTGCCAGCAGTTTATCCTTAGCGGGAGGTCCTGAGCAGTTCTTC. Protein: CASSLSLAGGPEQFF.

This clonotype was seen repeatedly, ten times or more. This CDR3 reads CSVTGHLNTEAFF. CDR3 DNA sequence: TGCAGCGTGACGGGACACCTGAACACTGAAGCTTTCTTT. The rearrangement uses TRBV29-1 and TRBJ1-1; D may be TRBD1 (6 bases). Germline CDR1 is SQVTM and CDR2 is ANQGSEA. V lost 6 bases and J 0 bases, leaving 11 bases between the germline ends. This CDR3 contains 13 residues.

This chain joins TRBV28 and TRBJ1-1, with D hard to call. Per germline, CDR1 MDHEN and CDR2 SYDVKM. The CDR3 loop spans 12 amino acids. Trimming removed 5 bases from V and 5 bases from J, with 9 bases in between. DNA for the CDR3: TGTGCCAGCAGTAGGTGGAGGACTGAAGCTTTCTTT. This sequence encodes CASSRWRTEAFF.

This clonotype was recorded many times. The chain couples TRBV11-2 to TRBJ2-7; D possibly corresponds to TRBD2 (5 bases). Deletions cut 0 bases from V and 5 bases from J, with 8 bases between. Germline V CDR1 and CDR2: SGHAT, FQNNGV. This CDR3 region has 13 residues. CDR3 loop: CASSLDRRHEQYF. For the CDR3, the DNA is TGTGCCAGCAGCTTAGATCGGAGGCACGAGCAGTACTTC. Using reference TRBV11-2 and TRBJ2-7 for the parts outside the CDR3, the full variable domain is EAGVAQSPRYKIIEKRQSVAFWCNPISGHATLYWYQQILGQGPKLLIQFQNNGVVDDSQLPKDRFSAERLKGVDSTLKIQPAKLEDSAVYLCASSLDRRHEQYFGPGTRLTVT.

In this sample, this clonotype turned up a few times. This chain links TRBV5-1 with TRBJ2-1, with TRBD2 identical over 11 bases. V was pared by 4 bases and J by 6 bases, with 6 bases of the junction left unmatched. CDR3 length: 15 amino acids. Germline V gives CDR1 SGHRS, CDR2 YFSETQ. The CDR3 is CASSMTSGTTNEQFF. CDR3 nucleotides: TGCGCCAGCAGCATGACTAGCGGGACAACCAATGAGCAGTTCTTC. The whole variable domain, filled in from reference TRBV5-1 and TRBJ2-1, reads KAGVTQTPRYLIKTRGQQVTLSCSPISGHRSVSWYQQTPGQGLQFLFEYFSETQRNKGNFPGRFSGRQFSNSRSEMNVSTLELGDSALYLCASSMTSGTTNEQFFGPGTRLTVL.

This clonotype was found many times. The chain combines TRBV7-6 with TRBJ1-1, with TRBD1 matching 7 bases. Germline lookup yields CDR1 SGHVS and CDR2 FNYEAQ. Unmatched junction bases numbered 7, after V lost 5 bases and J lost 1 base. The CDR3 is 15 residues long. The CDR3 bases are TGTGCCAGCAGCGGACTACAGGGGCAGAACACTGAAGCTTTCTTT. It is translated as CASSGLQGQNTEAFF.

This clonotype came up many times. The CDR3 reads CSVVEGGTNYGYTF. In nucleotides, the CDR3 is TGCAGCGTTGTGGAGGGAGGTACCAACTATGGCTACACCTTC. The rearrangement links TRBV29-1 to TRBJ1-2; no clear D gene. V gave up 4 bases and J gave up 2 bases, with 14 bases separating them. This CDR3 spans 14 amino acids. The V gene's germline CDR1 is SQVTM and CDR2 ANQGSEA.

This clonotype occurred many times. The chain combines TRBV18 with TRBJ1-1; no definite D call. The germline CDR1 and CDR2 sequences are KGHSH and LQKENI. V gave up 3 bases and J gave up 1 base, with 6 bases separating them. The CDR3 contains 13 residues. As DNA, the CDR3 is TGTGCCAGCTCACCTTCTGGGAACACTGAAGCTTTCTTT. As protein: CASSPSGNTEAFF.

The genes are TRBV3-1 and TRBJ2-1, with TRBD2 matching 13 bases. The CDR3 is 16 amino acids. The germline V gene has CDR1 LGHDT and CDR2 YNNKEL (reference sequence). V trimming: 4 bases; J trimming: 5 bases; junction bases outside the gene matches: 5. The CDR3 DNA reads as TGTGCCAGCAGCCTATTAGGACTAGCGGGGGACAATGAGCAGTTCTTC. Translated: CASSLLGLAGDNEQFF.

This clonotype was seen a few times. Here the CDR3 reads CASSPLAWEEQFF. Written as DNA, the CDR3 is TGTGCCAGCAGCCCCCTTGCCTGGGAAGAGCAGTTCTTC. This sequence joins TRBV3-1 and TRBJ2-1; D unresolved. V lost 4 bases, J lost 10 bases, and 14 bases lay in between. Looked up from germline, CDR1 is LGHDT and CDR2 is YNNKEL (reference sequence). This CDR3 has 13 residues.

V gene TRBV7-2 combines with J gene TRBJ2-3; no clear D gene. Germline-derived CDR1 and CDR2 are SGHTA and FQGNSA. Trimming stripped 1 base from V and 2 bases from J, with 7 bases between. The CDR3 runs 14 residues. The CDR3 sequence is CASSLGHHTDTQYF. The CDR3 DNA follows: TGTGCCAGCAGCTTAGGGCACCACACAGATACGCAGTATTTT. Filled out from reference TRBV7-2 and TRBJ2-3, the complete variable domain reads GAGVSQSPSNKVTEKGKDVELRCDPISGHTALYWYRQSLGQGLEFLIYFQGNSAPDKSGLPSDRFSAERTGGSVSTLTIQRTQQEDSAVYLCASSLGHHTDTQYFGPGTRLTVL.

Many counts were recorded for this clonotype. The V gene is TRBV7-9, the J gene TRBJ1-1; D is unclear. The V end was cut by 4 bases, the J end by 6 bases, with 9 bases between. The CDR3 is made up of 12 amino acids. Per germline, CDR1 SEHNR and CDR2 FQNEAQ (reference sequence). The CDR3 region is CASSSRWAEAFF. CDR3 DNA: TGTGCCAGCAGCTCACGATGGGCTGAAGCTTTCTTT.

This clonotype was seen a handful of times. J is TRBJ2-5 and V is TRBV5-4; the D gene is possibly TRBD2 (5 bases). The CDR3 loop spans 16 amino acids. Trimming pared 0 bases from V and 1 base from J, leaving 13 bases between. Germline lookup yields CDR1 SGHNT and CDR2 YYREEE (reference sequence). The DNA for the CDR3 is TGTGCCAGCAGCTTGGGACTAACACAAAGCCAAGAGACCCAGTACTTC. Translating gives CASSLGLTQSQETQYF.

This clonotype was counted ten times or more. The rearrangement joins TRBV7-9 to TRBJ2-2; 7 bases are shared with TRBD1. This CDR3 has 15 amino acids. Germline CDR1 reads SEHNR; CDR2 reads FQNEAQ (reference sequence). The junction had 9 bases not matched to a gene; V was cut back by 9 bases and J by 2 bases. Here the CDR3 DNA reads TGTGCCAGTCAACTCCGGGACAGCAACACCGGGGAGCTGTTTTTT. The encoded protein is CASQLRDSNTGELFF.

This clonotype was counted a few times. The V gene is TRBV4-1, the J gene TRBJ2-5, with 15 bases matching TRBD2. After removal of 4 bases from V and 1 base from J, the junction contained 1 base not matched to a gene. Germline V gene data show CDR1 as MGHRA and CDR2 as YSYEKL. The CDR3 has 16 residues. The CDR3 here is CASSPGLAGGQETQYF. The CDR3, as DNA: TGCGCCAGCAGCCCGGGACTAGCGGGGGGCCAAGAGACCCAGTACTTC.

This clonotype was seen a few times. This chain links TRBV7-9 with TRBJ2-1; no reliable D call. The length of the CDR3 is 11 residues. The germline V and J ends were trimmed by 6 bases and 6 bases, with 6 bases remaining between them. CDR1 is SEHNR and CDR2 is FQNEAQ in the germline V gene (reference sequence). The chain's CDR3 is CASSTSNEQFF. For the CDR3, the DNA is TGTGCCAGCAGTACCAGCAATGAGCAGTTCTTC.

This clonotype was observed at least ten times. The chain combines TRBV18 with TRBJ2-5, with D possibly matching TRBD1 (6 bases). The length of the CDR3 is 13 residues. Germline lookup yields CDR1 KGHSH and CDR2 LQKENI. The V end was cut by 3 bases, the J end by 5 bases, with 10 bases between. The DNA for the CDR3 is TGTGCCAGCTCACCCAGGGGCGGGGAGACCCAGTACTTC. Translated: CASSPRGGETQYF. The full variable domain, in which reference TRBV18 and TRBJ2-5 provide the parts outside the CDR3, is NAGVMQNPRHLVRRRGQEARLRCSPMKGHSHVYWYRQLPEEGLKFMVYLQKENIIDESGMPKERFSAEFPKEGPSILRIQQVVRGDSAAYFCASSPRGGETQYFGPGTRLLVL.

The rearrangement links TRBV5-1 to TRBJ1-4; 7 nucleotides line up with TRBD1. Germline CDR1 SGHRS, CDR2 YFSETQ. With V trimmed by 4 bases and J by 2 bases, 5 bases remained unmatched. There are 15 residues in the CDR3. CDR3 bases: TGCGCCAGCAGCGGACCGGGACAGACTAATGAAAAACTGTTTTTT. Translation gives CASSGPGQTNEKLFF.

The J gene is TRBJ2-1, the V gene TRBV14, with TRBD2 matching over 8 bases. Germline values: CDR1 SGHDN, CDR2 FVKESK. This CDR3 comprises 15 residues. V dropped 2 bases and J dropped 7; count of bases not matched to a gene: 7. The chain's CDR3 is CASSQPGLGVNEQFF. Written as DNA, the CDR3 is TGTGCCAGCAGCCAACCGGGACTAGGAGTGAATGAGCAGTTCTTC.